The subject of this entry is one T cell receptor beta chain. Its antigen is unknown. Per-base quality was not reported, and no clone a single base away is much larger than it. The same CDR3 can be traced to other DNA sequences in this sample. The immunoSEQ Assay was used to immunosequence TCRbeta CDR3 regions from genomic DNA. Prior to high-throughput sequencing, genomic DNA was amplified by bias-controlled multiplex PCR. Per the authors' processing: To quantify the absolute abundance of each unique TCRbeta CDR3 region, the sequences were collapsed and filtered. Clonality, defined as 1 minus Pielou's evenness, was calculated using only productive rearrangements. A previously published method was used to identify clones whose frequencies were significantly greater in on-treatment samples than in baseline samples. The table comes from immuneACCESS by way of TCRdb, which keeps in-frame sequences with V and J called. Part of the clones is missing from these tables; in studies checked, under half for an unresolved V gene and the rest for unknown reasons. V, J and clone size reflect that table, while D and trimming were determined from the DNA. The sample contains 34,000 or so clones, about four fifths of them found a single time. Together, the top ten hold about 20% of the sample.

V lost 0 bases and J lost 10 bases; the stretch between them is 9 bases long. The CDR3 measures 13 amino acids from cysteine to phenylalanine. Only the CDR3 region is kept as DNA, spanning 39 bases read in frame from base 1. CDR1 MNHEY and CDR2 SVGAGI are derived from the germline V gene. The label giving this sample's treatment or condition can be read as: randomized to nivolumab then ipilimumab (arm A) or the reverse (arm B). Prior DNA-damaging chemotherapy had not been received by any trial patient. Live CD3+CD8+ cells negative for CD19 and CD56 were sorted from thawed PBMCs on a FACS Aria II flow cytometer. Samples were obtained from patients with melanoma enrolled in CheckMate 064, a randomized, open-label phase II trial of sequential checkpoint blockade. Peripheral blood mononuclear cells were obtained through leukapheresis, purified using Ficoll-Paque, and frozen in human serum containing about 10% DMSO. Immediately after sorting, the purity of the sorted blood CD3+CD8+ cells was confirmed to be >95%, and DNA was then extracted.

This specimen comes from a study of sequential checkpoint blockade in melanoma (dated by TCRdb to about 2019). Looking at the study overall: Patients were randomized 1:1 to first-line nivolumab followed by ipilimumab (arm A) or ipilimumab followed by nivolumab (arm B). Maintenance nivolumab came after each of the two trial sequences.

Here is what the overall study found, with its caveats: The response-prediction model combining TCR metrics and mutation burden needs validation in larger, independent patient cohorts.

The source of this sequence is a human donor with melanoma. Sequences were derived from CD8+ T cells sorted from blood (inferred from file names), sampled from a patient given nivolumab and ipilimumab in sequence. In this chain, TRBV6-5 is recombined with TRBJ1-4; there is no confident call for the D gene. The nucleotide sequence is TGTGCCAGCAGTTACTCTTCCGGCGGAAAACTGTTTTTT. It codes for CASSYSSGGKLFF.